The clone carrying this T cell receptor (beta chain) was found a few times. Its target is unknown. The data were taken from a study of identical twins. The study's findings and limits: Conclusions were drawn cross-sectionally by statistical analysis, without following the same donors. In zero-insertion analyses, partial confounding could arise from invariant MAIT and iNKT cells.

Between the trimmed V and J ends, which lost 4 bases and 6 bases, there was a span of 11 bases. This CDR3 has 13 amino acids. Germline CDR1 and CDR2: LNHNV and YYDKDF (reference sequence). It was template switching that added a universal primer site, and there were unique molecular identifiers on the cDNA. TCRdb itself ran the 5' RACE reads through MiXCR, one entry per CDR3 protein. The sample consists of fewer than 800,000 distinct CDR3 sequences, just over 7% of them appearing once. Separately, the same data were catalogued under a study of yellow fever vaccine responses in identical twins. That investigation notes: The authors reported partly convergent, partly personalized vaccine responses in identical twins.

J is TRBJ2-3 and V is TRBV15, with D perhaps TRBD2 (6 bases). The receptor comes from a woman younger than 35 in good health. Input material: PBMCs. In nucleotides, the CDR3 is TGTGCCACCAGCACGGGGGTATGGGATACGCAGTATTTT. This sequence encodes CATSTGVWDTQYF.